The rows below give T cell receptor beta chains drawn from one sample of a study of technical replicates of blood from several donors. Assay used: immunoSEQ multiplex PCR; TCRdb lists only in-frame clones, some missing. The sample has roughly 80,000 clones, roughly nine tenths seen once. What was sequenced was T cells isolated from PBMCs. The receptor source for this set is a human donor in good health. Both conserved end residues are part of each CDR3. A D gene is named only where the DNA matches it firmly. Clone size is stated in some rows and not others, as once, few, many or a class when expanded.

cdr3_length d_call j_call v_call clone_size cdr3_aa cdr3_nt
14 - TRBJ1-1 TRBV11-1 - CASSLSRVNTEAFF TGTGCCAGCAGCTTAAGCAGGGTGAACACTGAAGCTTTCTTT
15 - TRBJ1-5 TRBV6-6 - CASSYSGQNNQPQHF TGTGCCAGCAGTTACTCGGGGCAGAACAATCAGCCCCAGCATTTT
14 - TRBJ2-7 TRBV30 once CASSNPDLDGEQYF TGTGCCTCTTCAAACCCTGATCTCGACGGGGAGCAGTACTTC
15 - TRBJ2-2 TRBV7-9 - CASTPREVDTGELFF TGTGCCAGCACTCCCAGGGAGGTTGACACCGGGGAGCTGTTTTTT
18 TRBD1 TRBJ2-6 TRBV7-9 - CASSPAGTGTSGANVLTF TGTGCCAGCAGCCCCGCCGGGACAGGTACCTCCGGGGCCAACGTCCTGACTTTC
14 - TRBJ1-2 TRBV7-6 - CASSLEAGSYGYTF TGTGCCAGCAGCTTAGAGGCAGGGTCCTATGGCTACACCTTC
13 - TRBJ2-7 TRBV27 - CASSTGFLYEQYF TGTGCCAGCAGCACAGGTTTTCTCTACGAGCAGTACTTC
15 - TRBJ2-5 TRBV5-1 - CASSLLSGVGETQYF TGCGCCAGCAGCTTGTTATCGGGGGTTGGGGAGACCCAGTACTTC
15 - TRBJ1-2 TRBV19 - CASSTPQGSVYGYTF TGTGCCAGTAGTACTCCACAGGGCTCGGTATATGGCTACACCTTC
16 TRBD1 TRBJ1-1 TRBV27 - CASSFIPGTGNTEAFF TGTGCCAGCAGTTTCATCCCTGGGACAGGGAACACTGAAGCTTTCTTT
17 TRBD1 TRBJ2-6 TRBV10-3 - CAISEPGQGFGANVLTF TGTGCCATCAGTGAGCCGGGACAGGGGTTTGGGGCCAACGTCCTGACTTTC
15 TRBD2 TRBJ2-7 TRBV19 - CASSPLAGARYEQYF TGTGCCAGTAGTCCGCTAGCGGGGGCCCGCTACGAGCAGTACTTC
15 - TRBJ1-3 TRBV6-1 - CASSAIGQRSSTIYF TGTGCCAGCAGTGCTATTGGACAGAGATCGAGCACCATATATTTT
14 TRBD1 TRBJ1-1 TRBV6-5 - CASIPGQLNTEAFF TGTGCCAGTATACCGGGACAGTTGAACACTGAAGCTTTCTTT
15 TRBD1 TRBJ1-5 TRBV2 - CASNLKGQGNQPQHF TGTGCCAGCAATCTGAAGGGACAGGGCAATCAGCCCCAGCATTTT
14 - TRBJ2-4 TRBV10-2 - CASGEFSGRIVQYF TGCGCCAGCGGGGAATTTAGCGGACGGATCGTTCAGTACTTC
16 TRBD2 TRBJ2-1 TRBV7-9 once CASSLVTGGLYNEQFF TGTGCCAGCAGCTTAGTCACGGGGGGGCTATACAATGAGCAGTTCTTC
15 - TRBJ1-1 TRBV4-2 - CASSQVTGLNTEAFF TGTGCCAGCAGCCAAGTGACAGGCCTGAACACTGAAGCTTTCTTT
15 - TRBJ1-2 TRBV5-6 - CASRGLGRSGDGYTF TGTGCCAGCAGGGGGCTCGGCAGGTCAGGGGATGGCTACACCTTC
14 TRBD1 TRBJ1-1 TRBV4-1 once CASHGTGLNTEAFF TGCGCCAGCCACGGGACAGGCTTGAACACTGAAGCTTTCTTT
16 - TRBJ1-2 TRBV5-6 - CASSAVEGRLYYGYTF TGTGCCAGCAGCGCCGTCGAGGGCAGGCTATATTATGGCTACACCTTC
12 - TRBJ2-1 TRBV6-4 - CASSDNGDEQFF TGTGCCAGCAGTGACAACGGTGATGAGCAGTTCTTC